This T cell receptor (beta chain) was identified during a study of vaccination and CD4 T cells after COVID-19. Study details: Overlapping spike peptides served as the stimulus for the cells. These peptides came from SARS-CoV-2 and from the common cold coronaviruses HCoV-NL63, HCoV-OC43 and HCoV-229E.

Documented treatment: approximately 9-day PBMC culture with coronavirus spike peptide pools or control peptides (ViraFEST assay). On this clonotype itself: Its antigen is unknown.

Cultured CD4+ T-cell DNA underwent Oncomine TCR Beta short-read sequencing. Genomic DNA was extracted from cultured CD4+ T cells. TCRdb ran MiXCR on the PCR reads and lists one entry per CDR3 protein. The sample consists of 15,000 to 20,000 distinct CDR3 sequences, about 56% of them appearing once. This CDR3 region has 11 residues. CDR1 and CDR2 (germline): SGHAT, FQNNGV. V lost 5 bases and J lost 3, with 5 bases in between. This clonotype was obtained from a human donor who had recovered from COVID-19. The chain combines TRBV11-2 with TRBJ2-7; D call uncertain. Sequenced material: CD4+ T cells from blood, cultured in vitro, taken before SARS-CoV-2 vaccination. CDR3 loop: CASSQLYEQYF. The CDR3 coding sequence is TGTGCCAGCAGCCAACTCTACGAGCAGTACTTC.